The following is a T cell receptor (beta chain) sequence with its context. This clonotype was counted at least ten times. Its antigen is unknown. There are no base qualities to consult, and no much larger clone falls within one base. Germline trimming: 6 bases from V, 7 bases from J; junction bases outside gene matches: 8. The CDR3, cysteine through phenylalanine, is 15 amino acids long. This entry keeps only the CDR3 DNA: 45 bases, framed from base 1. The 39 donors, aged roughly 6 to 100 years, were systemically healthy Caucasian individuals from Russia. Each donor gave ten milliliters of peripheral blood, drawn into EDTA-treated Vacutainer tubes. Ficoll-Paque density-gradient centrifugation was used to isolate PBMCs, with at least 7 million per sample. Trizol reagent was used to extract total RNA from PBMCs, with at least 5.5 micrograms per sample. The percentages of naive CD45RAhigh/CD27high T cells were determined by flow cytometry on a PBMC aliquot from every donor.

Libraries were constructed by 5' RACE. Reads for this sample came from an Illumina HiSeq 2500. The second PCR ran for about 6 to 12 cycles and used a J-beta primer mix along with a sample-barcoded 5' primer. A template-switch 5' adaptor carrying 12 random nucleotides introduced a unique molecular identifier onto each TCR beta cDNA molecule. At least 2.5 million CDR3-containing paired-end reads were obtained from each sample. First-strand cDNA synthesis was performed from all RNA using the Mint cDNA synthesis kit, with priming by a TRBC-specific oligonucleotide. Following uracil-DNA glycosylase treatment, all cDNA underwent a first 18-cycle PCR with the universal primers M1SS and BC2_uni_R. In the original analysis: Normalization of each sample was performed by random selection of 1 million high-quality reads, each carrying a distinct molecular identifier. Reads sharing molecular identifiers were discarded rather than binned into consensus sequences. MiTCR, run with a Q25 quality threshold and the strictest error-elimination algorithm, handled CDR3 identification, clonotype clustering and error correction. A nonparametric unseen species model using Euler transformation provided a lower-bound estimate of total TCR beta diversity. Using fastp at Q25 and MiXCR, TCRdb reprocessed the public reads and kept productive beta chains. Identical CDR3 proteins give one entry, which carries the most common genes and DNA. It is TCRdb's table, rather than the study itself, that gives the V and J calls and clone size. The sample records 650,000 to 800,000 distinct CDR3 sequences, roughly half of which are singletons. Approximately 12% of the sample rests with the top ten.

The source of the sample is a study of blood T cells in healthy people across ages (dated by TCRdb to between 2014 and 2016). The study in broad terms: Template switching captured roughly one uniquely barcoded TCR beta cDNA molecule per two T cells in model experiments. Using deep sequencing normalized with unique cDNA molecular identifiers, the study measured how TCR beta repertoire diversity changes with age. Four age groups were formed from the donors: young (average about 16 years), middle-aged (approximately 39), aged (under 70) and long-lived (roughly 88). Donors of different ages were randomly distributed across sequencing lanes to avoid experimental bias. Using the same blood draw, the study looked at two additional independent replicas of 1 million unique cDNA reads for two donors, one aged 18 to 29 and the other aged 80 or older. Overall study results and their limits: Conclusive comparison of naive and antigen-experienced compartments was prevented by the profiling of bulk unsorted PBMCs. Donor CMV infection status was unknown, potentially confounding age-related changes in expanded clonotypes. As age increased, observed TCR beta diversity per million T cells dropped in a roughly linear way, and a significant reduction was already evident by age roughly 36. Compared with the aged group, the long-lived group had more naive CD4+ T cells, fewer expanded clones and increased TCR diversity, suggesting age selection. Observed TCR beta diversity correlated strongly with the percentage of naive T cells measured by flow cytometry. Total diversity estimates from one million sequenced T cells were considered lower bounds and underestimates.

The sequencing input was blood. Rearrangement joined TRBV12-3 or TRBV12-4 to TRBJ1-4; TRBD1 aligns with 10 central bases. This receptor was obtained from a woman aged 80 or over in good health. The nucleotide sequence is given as TGTGCCAGCAGCCGAGGACAGGGGGGGGGTGAAAAACTGTTTTTT. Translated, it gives CASSRGQGGGEKLFF.